The 23 T cell receptor beta chains presented below share a single source sample, sequenced in a study. Using its own MiXCR run on the RT-PCR reads, TCRdb lists one record per CDR3 protein. The sample lists almost 700,000 distinct CDR3 sequences; 12% to 15% were seen once. The sample taken for sequencing was memory CD4+ T cells from blood. These receptors all stem from a female donor in good health, serving as a healthy control.

Remarks on this clonotype: Its ends do not fully match the called genes, so a read error is possible. The chain employs TRBV20-1 and TRBJ2-3, with D maybe TRBD2 (5 bases). Per germline, CDR1 DFQATT and CDR2 SNEGSKA (reference sequence). The CDR3 has 16 residues. The CDR3 DNA follows: TGCAGTGCAAGAGGCCACCTGGGGAGAGGCACAGATACGCAGTATTTT. Its protein product is CSARGHLGRGTDTQYF.

The chain recombines TRBV5-6 with TRBJ2-3; D gene ambiguous. The V gene lost 1 base and the J gene lost 10 bases, with 7 bases spanning the gap. This CDR3 has 11 amino acids. From germline, CDR1 is SGHDT and CDR2 YYEEEE. CDR3 DNA sequence: TGTGCCAGCAGCTTGAATGCGGCGCAGTATTTT. Its translation: CASSLNAAQYF. Combining the CDR3 with reference TRBV5-6 and TRBJ2-3 gives the whole variable domain DAGVTQSPTHLIKTRGQQVTLRCSPKSGHDTVSWYQQALGQGPQFIFQYYEEEERQRGNFPDRFSGHQFPNYSSELNVNALLLGDSALYLCASSLNAAQYFGPGTRLTVL.

This clonotype was counted ten times or more. This chain connects TRBV7-2 to TRBJ1-2, with TRBD1 matching 7 bases. The CDR3 runs 13 residues. Germline-derived CDR1 and CDR2 are SGHTA and FQGNSA. V gave up 5 bases and J gave up 1 base; unmatched junction bases: 1. DNA of the CDR3: TGTGCCAGCAGCCAGGGGGTTAACTATGGCTACACCTTC. It encodes CASSQGVNYGYTF. The variable domain in full, with the rest retrieved from reference TRBV7-2 and TRBJ1-2, is GAGVSQSPSNKVTEKGKDVELRCDPISGHTALYWYRQSLGQGLEFLIYFQGNSAPDKSGLPSDRFSAERTGGSVSTLTIQRTQQEDSAVYLCASSQGVNYGYTFGSGTRLTVV.

This clonotype showed up just a few times. The chain has TRBV28 and TRBJ1-6; the match to TRBD1 covers 9 bases. V lost 6 bases, J lost 9 bases, and 6 bases stayed unmatched. Germline V gene sequence: CDR1 MDHEN, CDR2 SYDVKM. The CDR3 totals 14 residues. The CDR3 loop reads CASSVDRGGSPLHF. DNA for the CDR3: TGTGCCAGCAGCGTGGACAGGGGAGGTTCACCCCTCCACTTT.

This clonotype was seen a handful of times. V is TRBV5-6 and J is TRBJ1-2; D perhaps matches TRBD1 (5 bases). V lost 1 base and J lost 7, with 11 bases in between. The CDR3 consists of 13 residues. Per germline, CDR1 SGHDT and CDR2 YYEEEE. The CDR3 coding sequence is TGTGCCAGCAGCTTGAAAGGGGCAATTGGCTACACCTTC. It specifies CASSLKGAIGYTF. Complete variable domain (other parts from reference TRBV5-6 and TRBJ1-2): DAGVTQSPTHLIKTRGQQVTLRCSPKSGHDTVSWYQQALGQGPQFIFQYYEEEERQRGNFPDRFSGHQFPNYSSELNVNALLLGDSALYLCASSLKGAIGYTFGSGTRLTVV.

This clonotype was recorded a few times. V and J are TRBV20-1 and TRBJ2-3, with D unclear. The CDR3 spans 12 residues. Between the trimmed V and J ends, which lost 2 bases and 1 base, there was a span of 4 bases. Germline CDR1 is DFQATT and CDR2 is SNEGSKA (reference sequence). Here the CDR3 DNA reads TGCAGTGCTAGACTAGGCACAGATACGCAGTATTTT. It translates to CSARLGTDTQYF.

Written as DNA, the CDR3 is TGCAGTGCTAGACAAATCAGGAATCAGCCCCAGCATTTT. It translates to CSARQIRNQPQHF. This sequence joins TRBV20-1 and TRBJ1-5, with D uncertain. CDR1 is DFQATT and CDR2 is SNEGSKA in the germline V gene (reference sequence). The CDR3 consists of 13 residues. The ends were cut back, 2 bases at V and 4 bases at J, with 9 bases in the middle.

This clonotype was counted only a few times. V is TRBV24-1 and J is TRBJ2-1, with 10 bases matching TRBD2. The germline V gene has CDR1 KGHDR and CDR2 SFDVKD. J was trimmed by 8 bases and V by 4 bases; bases with no gene match: 10. This CDR3 has 16 amino acids. CDR3 DNA: TGTGCCACCAGTGAGTTAATAGCGGGGGGCGGCGATGAGCAGTTCTTC. This codes for CATSELIAGGGDEQFF.

This chain uses TRBV7-6 with TRBJ2-1, with D perhaps TRBD1 (6 bases). Germline V gene lookup returns CDR1 SGHVS and CDR2 FNYEAQ. V lost 1 base, J lost 4 bases, and 11 bases lay in between. The CDR3 totals 15 residues. The CDR3 protein is CASSLGTQGYNEQFF. The CDR3 DNA reads as TGTGCCAGCAGCTTAGGGACCCAGGGGTACAATGAGCAGTTCTTC.

This clonotype was found many times. The rearrangement joins TRBV5-6 to TRBJ1-2, with D maybe TRBD1 (6 bases). The ends were cut back, 0 bases at V and 8 bases at J, with 11 bases in the middle. Germline V gene sequence: CDR1 SGHDT, CDR2 YYEEEE. CDR3 size: 13 residues. CDR3 coding DNA: TGTGCCAGCAGCTTGGACAGGGTTCGGGGCTACACCTTC. Protein sequence: CASSLDRVRGYTF.

The J gene is TRBJ1-1, the V gene TRBV20-1; no reliable D call. Trimming cost V 1 base and J 11 bases, with 20 bases left between them. Germline values: CDR1 DFQATT, CDR2 SNEGSKA (reference sequence). This CDR3 is 14 amino acids long. The CDR3 DNA reads TGCAGTGCTAGAGGCACCACTACGGTTGTGAGCGCTTTCTTT. Translation: CSARGTTTVVSAFF.

This clonotype was seen ten or more times. V and J are TRBV11-2 and TRBJ2-5; D unclear. CDR1 is SGHAT and CDR2 is FQNNGV in the germline V gene. Trimming cost V 5 bases and J 8 bases, with 18 bases left between them. There are 14 residues in the CDR3. CDR3 sequence: CASSKDPGSPTQYF. The CDR3 region has the DNA TGTGCCAGCAGCAAGGACCCCGGGTCCCCAACCCAGTACTTC.

V and J are TRBV28 and TRBJ1-1; maybe TRBD1 (5 bases). Trimming took 10 bases from V and 0 from J, leaving 12 bases between them. Germline V gene data show CDR1 as MDHEN and CDR2 as SYDVKM. CDR3 length: 13 amino acids. The CDR3 sequence: CAILGVMNTEAFF. CDR3 in DNA: TGTGCCATACTAGGGGTGATGAACACTGAAGCTTTCTTT.

This clonotype has at least ten counts. This chain joins TRBV7-3 and TRBJ2-1, with 12 bases fitting TRBD2. Germline trimming cut 2 bases from V and 4 bases from J; bases unmatched to any gene: 15. The CDR3 is 20 residues long. Germline CDR1 reads SGHTA; CDR2 reads FQGTGA. CDR3 region: CASSLGGTWTSGVRYNEQFF. In DNA, the CDR3 is TGTGCCAGCAGCTTAGGGGGCACCTGGACTAGCGGGGTCCGATACAATGAGCAGTTCTTC.

The chain couples TRBV4-2 to TRBJ1-6; D unresolved. The CDR3 runs to 16 residues. The ends were cut back, 0 bases at V and 0 bases at J, with 6 bases in the middle. Germline V CDR1 and CDR2: LGHNA, YNFKEQ. CDR3 protein: CASSQESTSYNSPLHF. CDR3 DNA: TGTGCCAGCAGCCAAGAATCAACCTCCTATAATTCACCCCTCCACTTT.

This clonotype was counted ten times or more. The chain has TRBV4-3 and TRBJ2-7, with 13 bases identical to TRBD2. V lost 4 bases to trimming and J lost 4 bases; unmatched junction nucleotides: 4. CDR3 size: 15 residues. Germline V CDR1 and CDR2: LGHNA, YSLEER. The CDR3 region is CASSPGLAGPYEQYF. DNA of the CDR3: TGCGCCAGCAGCCCGGGACTAGCGGGACCTTACGAGCAGTACTTC.

The chain employs TRBV3-1 and TRBJ1-5; no reliable D call. This CDR3 has 17 amino acids. Per germline, CDR1 LGHDT and CDR2 YNNKEL (reference sequence). Trimming took 0 bases from V and 0 from J, leaving 12 bases between them. The CDR3 region is CASSQEPGDYSNQPQHF. In DNA, the CDR3 is TGTGCCAGCAGCCAAGAACCAGGAGATTATAGCAATCAGCCCCAGCATTTT.

The table lists this clonotype with a few counts. The gene calls are TRBV6-2 or TRBV6-3 and TRBJ1-3; TRBD1 aligns across 7 bases. V trimming: 6 bases; J trimming: 2 bases; junction bases outside the gene matches: 7. The CDR3 consists of 15 residues. CDR1 and CDR2 from the germline V gene are MNHEY and SVGEGT. CDR3 bases: TGTGCCAGCAGAGCAGACAGGGCTCCTGGAAACACCATATATTTT. Translating gives CASRADRAPGNTIYF.

This clonotype was counted between two and nine times. The chain joins TRBV6-1 to TRBJ1-1; D gene unclear. This CDR3 is built from 14 residues. CDR1 is MNHNS and CDR2 is SASEGT in the germline V gene. V was cut by 5 bases and J by 8 bases, with 18 bases left in between. The DNA of the CDR3 is TGTGCCAGCAGTTCTCTTTTTTTCACAGCGGAAGCTTTCTTT. The encoded protein is CASSSLFFTAEAFF.

The rearrangement links TRBV9 to TRBJ2-1; 9 bases fit TRBD2. The CDR3 consists of 15 residues. Trimming cost V 3 bases and J 2 bases; bases outside gene matches: 3. Germline-derived CDR1 and CDR2 are SGDLS and YYNGEE. The CDR3, as DNA: TGTGCCAGCAGCGGACTAGCGGTTCCCTACAATGAGCAGTTCTTC. Its translation: CASSGLAVPYNEQFF.

This clonotype was detected many times. The CDR3 DNA reads TGTGCCAGCAGCCCCGCGGGTAGGGACTACGAGCAGTACTTC. As protein: CASSPAGRDYEQYF. The V call is TRBV7-2, the J call TRBJ2-7; perhaps TRBD2 as D (5 bases). V was trimmed by 5 bases and J by 3 bases, leaving 14 bases between them. CDR3 length: 14 amino acids. Germline V gene data show CDR1 as SGHTA and CDR2 as FQGNSA.

This clonotype was counted only a few times. This sequence joins TRBV20-1 and TRBJ1-4, with D unclear. The CDR3 sequence is 14 residues long. Germline loops: CDR1 DFQATT, CDR2 SNEGSKA (reference sequence). V lost 5 bases and J lost 0, with 10 bases in between. CDR3 sequence reads: CSAADLATNEKLFF. The CDR3 DNA reads as TGCAGTGCTGCGGACCTTGCAACTAATGAAAAACTGTTTTTT.

The table lists this clonotype with a few counts. V gene TRBV6-2 or TRBV6-3 combines with J gene TRBJ2-7; 9 nucleotides line up with TRBD1. The CDR3 is 15 residues long. J gave up 4 bases and V 6 bases, and 10 bases lay outside the gene matches. Germline-derived CDR1 and CDR2 are MNHEY and SVGEGT. CDR3 in amino acids: CASSVAGTGKYEQYF. CDR3 in DNA: TGTGCCAGCAGCGTAGCCGGGACAGGGAAGTACGAGCAGTACTTC.